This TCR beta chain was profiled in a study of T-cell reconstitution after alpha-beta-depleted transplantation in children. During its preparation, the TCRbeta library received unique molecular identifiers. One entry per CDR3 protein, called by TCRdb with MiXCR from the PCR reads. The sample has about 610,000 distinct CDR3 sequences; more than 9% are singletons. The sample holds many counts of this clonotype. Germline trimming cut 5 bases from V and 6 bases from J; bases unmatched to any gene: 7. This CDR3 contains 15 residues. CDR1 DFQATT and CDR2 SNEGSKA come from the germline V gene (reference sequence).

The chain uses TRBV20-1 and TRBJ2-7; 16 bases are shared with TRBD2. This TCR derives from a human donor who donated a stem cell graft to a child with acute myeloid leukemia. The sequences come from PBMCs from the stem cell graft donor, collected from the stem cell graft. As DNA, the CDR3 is TGCAGTGCTGGCACCGGGACTAGCGGGAGGGGCGAGCAGTACTTC. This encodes CSAGTGTSGRGEQYF.